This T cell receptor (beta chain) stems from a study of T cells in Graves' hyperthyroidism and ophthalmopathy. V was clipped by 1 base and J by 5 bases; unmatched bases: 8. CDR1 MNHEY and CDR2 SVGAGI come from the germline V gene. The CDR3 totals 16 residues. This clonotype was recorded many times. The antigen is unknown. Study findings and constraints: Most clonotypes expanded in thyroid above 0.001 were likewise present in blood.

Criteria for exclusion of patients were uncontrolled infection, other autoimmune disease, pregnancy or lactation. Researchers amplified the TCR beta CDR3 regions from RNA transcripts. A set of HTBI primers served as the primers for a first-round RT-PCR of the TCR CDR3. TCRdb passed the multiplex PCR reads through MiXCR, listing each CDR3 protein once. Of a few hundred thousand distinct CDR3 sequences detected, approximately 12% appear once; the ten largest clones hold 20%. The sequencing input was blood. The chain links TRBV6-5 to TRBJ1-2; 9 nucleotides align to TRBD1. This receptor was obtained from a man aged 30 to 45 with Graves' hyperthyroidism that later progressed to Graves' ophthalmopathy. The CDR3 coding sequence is TGTGCCAGCAGTTACTTTGCTGGGACAGGGAGGTATGGCTACACCTTC. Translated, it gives CASSYFAGTGRYGYTF.